The 25 T cell receptor beta chains listed next were all sequenced from one sample in a study of cytomegalovirus exposure and HLA in healthy donors. Primers included in the PCR were 60 Vbeta and 13 Jbeta primers. Profiling relied on immunoSEQ multiplex PCR, and the TCRdb table lists in-frame clones only, not all of them. Here the sample spans 150,000 to 200,000 clones, about four fifths being singletons. Sequenced sample: PBMCs. These receptors originate from a woman in her 30s in good health and CMV-seropositive.

The V and J genes are TRBV13 and TRBJ1-1; D gene unclear. Germline V CDR1 and CDR2: PRHDT, FYEKMQ (reference sequence). Trimming took off 4 bases at V and 1 base at J, with 7 bases between the two ends. This CDR3 is built from 13 residues. DNA for the CDR3: TGTGCCAGCAGCTCCGGAGGGAACACTGAAGCTTTCTTT. Its protein product is CASSSGGNTEAFF.

The rearrangement joins TRBV9 to TRBJ2-5; the match to TRBD1 covers 8 bases. TRBJ2-7 explains the end of the DNA better; the J call may be wrong. Germline loops: CDR1 SGDLS, CDR2 YYNGEE. CDR3 length: 15 amino acids. The DNA of the CDR3 is TGTGCCAGCAGCGTAAGGCTAGACAGGGGCTACGAGCAGTACTTC. It codes for CASSVRLDRGYEQYF.

This chain connects TRBV9 to TRBJ2-3; D might be TRBD2 (6 bases). The germline CDR1 and CDR2 sequences are SGDLS and YYNGEE. This CDR3 is 16 amino acids long. Trimming removed 0 bases from V and 2 bases from J, with 13 bases in between. The DNA for the CDR3 is TGTGCCAGCAGCGTAGAAGGTAGCGGTATCACAGATACGCAGTATTTT. Its protein is CASSVEGSGITDTQYF.

V gene TRBV19 combines with J gene TRBJ1-3, with D perhaps TRBD1 (5 bases). Trimming removed 5 bases from V and 0 bases from J, with 11 bases in between. The CDR3 is 15 residues long. Germline V gene data show CDR1 as LNHDA and CDR2 as SQIVND (reference sequence). Written as DNA, the CDR3 is TGTGCCAGTAGTTCACAGGCTTACTCTGGAAACACCATATATTTT. Protein sequence: CASSSQAYSGNTIYF.

The chain couples TRBV9 to TRBJ2-7, with 16 bases lining up with TRBD2. This CDR3 contains 17 residues. Germline V gene lookup returns CDR1 SGDLS and CDR2 YYNGEE. J was trimmed by 6 bases and V by 0 bases; bases with no gene match: 6. DNA of the CDR3: TGTGCCAGCAGCGTAGGTGGGACTAGCGGGGGGGCCCGCGAGCAGTACTTC. Translating it yields CASSVGGTSGGAREQYF.

The chain is built from TRBV18 and TRBJ2-5; D unresolved. The CDR3 spans 15 residues. Germline-derived CDR1 and CDR2 are KGHSH and LQKENI. V was clipped by 3 bases and J by 2 bases, with 13 bases between them. The CDR3 is CASSPRSRSQETQYF. In DNA form, the CDR3 reads TGTGCCAGCTCACCGAGGAGTCGGTCTCAAGAGACCCAGTACTTC. The variable domain in full, completed from reference TRBV18 and TRBJ2-5, reads NAGVMQNPRHLVRRRGQEARLRCSPMKGHSHVYWYRQLPEEGLKFMVYLQKENIIDESGMPKERFSAEFPKEGPSILRIQQVVRGDSAAYFCASSPRSRSQETQYFGPGTRLLVL.

The chain combines TRBV27 with TRBJ1-5; perhaps TRBD1 as D (5 bases). Germline CDR1 and CDR2: MNHEY and SMNVEV (reference sequence). CDR3 length equals 14 residues. Trimming took off 6 bases at V and 2 bases at J, with 11 bases between the two ends. The CDR3 sequence: CASRAGSGNQPQHF. Written as DNA, the CDR3 is TGTGCCAGCAGAGCAGGGTCGGGCAATCAGCCCCAGCATTTT.

This clone occurred a few times. The J gene is TRBJ2-2, the V gene TRBV4-1; no clear D. V was clipped by 1 base and J by 3 bases, with 9 bases between them. Germline lookup yields CDR1 MGHRA and CDR2 YSYEKL. This CDR3 spans 15 amino acids. The CDR3 protein is CASSQALSYTGELFF. CDR3 bases: TGCGCCAGCAGCCAAGCTCTTAGTTACACCGGGGAGCTGTTTTTT.

The table lists this clone with a few counts. The J gene is TRBJ2-2, the V gene TRBV9; perhaps TRBD1 as D (5 bases). CDR1 is SGDLS and CDR2 is YYNGEE in the germline V gene. This CDR3 is 15 amino acids long. Trimming took off 7 bases at V and 8 bases at J, with 21 bases between the two ends. This chain's CDR3 is CASQHPTAVGGELFF. The CDR3 DNA is TGTGCCAGCCAACACCCGACAGCCGTTGGTGGGGAGCTGTTTTTT.

The CDR3 here is CASSGGVHSGANVLTF. The DNA of the CDR3 is TGTGCCAGCAGCGGAGGAGTTCACTCTGGGGCCAACGTCCTGACTTTC. The chain has TRBV9 and TRBJ2-6, with D hard to call. From germline, CDR1 is SGDLS and CDR2 YYNGEE. The V end was cut by 3 bases, the J end by 0 bases, with 10 bases between. The CDR3 totals 16 residues. The full variable domain, completed using reference TRBV9 and TRBJ2-6, is DSGVTQTPKHLITATGQRVTLRCSPRSGDLSVYWYQQSLDQGLQFLIQYYNGEERAKGNILERFSAQQFPDLHSELNLSSLELGDSALYFCASSGGVHSGANVLTFGAGSRLTVL.

This sequence joins TRBV6-5 and TRBJ2-2; D is unresolved. This CDR3 is built from 16 residues. Per germline, CDR1 MNHEY and CDR2 SVGAGI. Trimming cost V 0 bases and J 0 bases, with 8 bases left between them. This chain's CDR3 is CASSYSSIANTGELFF. The CDR3 DNA reads TGTGCCAGCAGTTACTCGAGTATCGCGAACACCGGGGAGCTGTTTTTT.

This sequence joins TRBV6-5 and TRBJ2-7; 8 bases line up with TRBD2. J was trimmed by 2 bases and V by 6 bases; bases with no gene match: 6. The V gene's germline CDR1 is MNHEY and CDR2 SVGAGI. The CDR3 is 14 residues long. The CDR3 nucleotides read TGTGCCAGCAGACCGGGGGGGATTCCCTACGAGCAGTACTTC. Amino acid sequence: CASRPGGIPYEQYF.

J is TRBJ2-1 and V is TRBV9; 7 bases are a match to TRBD2. The CDR3 is 19 amino acids. J gave up 0 bases and V 4 bases, and 16 bases lay outside the gene matches. The V gene's germline CDR1 is SGDLS and CDR2 YYNGEE. The CDR3 nucleotides read TGTGCCAGCAGCTCGACATATGGGGCTAGCGGTAGCTCCTACAATGAGCAGTTCTTC. Its translation is CASSSTYGASGSSYNEQFF.

V is TRBV5-6 and J is TRBJ2-2, with D maybe TRBD1 (5 bases). Per the germline V gene, CDR1 is SGHDT and CDR2 is YYEEEE. Trimming removed 2 bases at V and 7 bases at J, with 9 bases between. The CDR3 length is 13 residues. Here the CDR3 reads CASSFQGNGELFF. CDR3 bases: TGTGCCAGCAGCTTTCAGGGAAACGGGGAGCTGTTTTTT.

The chain couples TRBV6-6 to TRBJ2-2; 7 bases are shared with TRBD1. Trimming removed 7 bases from V and 3 bases from J; junction bases left unmatched: 8. Germline assignment: CDR1 MNHNY and CDR2 SVGAGI (reference sequence). The CDR3 runs to 15 residues. DNA of the CDR3: TGTGCCAGCACGTTTACAGGGGTATACACCGGGGAGCTGTTTTTT. Translating it yields CASTFTGVYTGELFF.

The chain recombines TRBV9 with TRBJ2-7, with D maybe TRBD2 (6 bases). V was clipped by 0 bases and J by 2 bases, with 9 bases between them. The CDR3 is 14 residues long. The germline gives CDR1 SGDLS, CDR2 YYNGEE. The CDR3 spells CASSVGAGTYEQYF. The DNA of the CDR3 is TGTGCCAGCAGCGTAGGGGCGGGAACCTACGAGCAGTACTTC.

V and J are TRBV2 and TRBJ2-5, with 9 bases matching TRBD2. Germline CDR1 and CDR2: SNHLY and FYNNEI. Trimming took 6 bases from V and 1 from J; bases not matched to a gene: 6. The CDR3 sequence is 15 residues long. As DNA, the CDR3 is TGTGCCAGCAGACGACAGACTAGCGGCCAAGAGACCCAGTACTTC. The encoded protein is CASRRQTSGQETQYF.

The J gene is TRBJ2-7, the V gene TRBV27, with D possibly being TRBD2 (7 bases). The germline V and J ends were trimmed by 5 bases and 4 bases, with 12 bases remaining between them. The length of the CDR3 is 13 residues. Germline CDR1 reads MNHEY; CDR2 reads SMNVEV (reference sequence). CDR3 DNA sequence: TGTGCCAGCAGTCCGGGGAGGGGGTACGAGCAGTACTTC. Amino acid sequence: CASSPGRGYEQYF.

V is TRBV5-4 and J is TRBJ2-5; TRBD1 matches at 7 bases. The V gene's germline CDR1 is SGHNT and CDR2 YYREEE (reference sequence). CDR3 length: 13 amino acids. V lost 2 bases, J lost 4 bases, and 2 bases stayed unmatched. CDR3 nucleotide sequence: TGTGCCAGCAGCTTTCGACAGGGAGAGACCCAGTACTTC. Translating gives CASSFRQGETQYF.

This clone was seen only a few times. The V and J genes are TRBV6-6 and TRBJ1-1; no reliable D call. V lost 2 bases and J lost 6, with 7 bases in between. The germline CDR1 and CDR2 sequences are MNHNY and SVGAGI (reference sequence). This CDR3 is 12 amino acids long. The CDR3 coding sequence is TGTGCCAGCAGTTACAGATCGGCTGAAGCTTTCTTT. Protein product: CASSYRSAEAFF.

The chain has TRBV28 and TRBJ1-6, with TRBD1 identical over 7 bases. Germline V gene data show CDR1 as MDHEN and CDR2 as SYDVKM. J gave up 9 bases and V 5 bases, and 4 bases lay outside the gene matches. This CDR3 spans 13 amino acids. The CDR3 sequence: CASSRQGSSPLHF. The CDR3 DNA follows: TGTGCCAGCAGTAGACAGGGAAGTTCACCCCTCCACTTT.

The chain couples TRBV5-6 to TRBJ2-5, with 12 bases matching TRBD2. The end of the DNA aligns better with TRBJ2-7, so the J call may be wrong. From germline, CDR1 is SGHDT and CDR2 YYEEEE. CDR3 length: 15 residues. CDR3 residues: CASSPGLAGAYEQYF. In DNA, the CDR3 is TGTGCCAGCAGCCCGGGACTAGCGGGTGCCTACGAGCAGTACTTC.

The J gene is TRBJ1-4, the V gene TRBV4-1; possibly TRBD1 for D (5 bases). There are 16 residues in the CDR3. The V and J ends lost 1 base and 8 bases respectively, with 17 bases between them. Germline V lookup: CDR1 MGHRA, CDR2 YSYEKL. The DNA for the CDR3 is TGCGCCAGCAGCCAAGGGGACTACGGCAGTGTCGAAAAACTGTTTTTT. This sequence encodes CASSQGDYGSVEKLFF.

This clone has just a few counts. J is TRBJ1-1 and V is TRBV5-1; 7 nucleotides agree with TRBD1. The CDR3 is made up of 15 amino acids. Looked up from germline, CDR1 is SGHRS and CDR2 is YFSETQ. J was trimmed by 2 bases and V by 4 bases; bases with no gene match: 8. The CDR3 nucleotides are TGCGCCAGCAGCCGTGTGGCAGGGGGAAACACTGAAGCTTTCTTT. Translating it yields CASSRVAGGNTEAFF.

The chain combines TRBV6-5 with TRBJ2-4; D possibly corresponds to TRBD1 (6 bases). The CDR3 loop spans 15 amino acids. CDR1 MNHEY and CDR2 SVGAGI come from the germline V gene. Trimming removed 2 bases from V and 0 bases from J, with 8 bases in between. CDR3 region: CASSYRTVAKNIQYF. The CDR3 DNA sequence: TGTGCCAGCAGTTACAGGACAGTAGCCAAAAACATTCAGTACTTC.